This TCR beta chain is drawn from a study of shared clonotypes between healthy human individuals. Only one count was recorded for this clone. V lost 6 bases and J 2 bases, leaving 13 bases between the germline ends. The CDR3 loop spans 14 amino acids. Per germline, CDR1 LNHNV and CDR2 YYDKDF (reference sequence). The assay was immunoSEQ multiplex PCR, and TCRdb's table has in-frame clones only and misses some. The repertoire holds about 2.4 million clones, with approximately 93% as singletons. This sequence joins TRBV15 and TRBJ2-5; D gene ambiguous. Material: naive CD4+ T cells from PBMCs. The subset denotes: CD45RA+ positively selected. The origin of this receptor is a young man in good health. Some clones in this sample may be carry-over from other donors' samples. This chain's CDR3 is CATRAELLQETQYF. Here the CDR3 DNA reads TGTGCCACCAGGGCAGAACTTTTACAAGAGACCCAGTACTTC.